These T cell receptor beta chains were read from a single sample in a study of cytotoxic CD8 clonotypes in ibrutinib-treated CLL. Clones were sequenced by immunoSEQ multiplex PCR, and TCRdb holds only the in-frame ones, with some missing. The table shows roughly 150,000 clones, with about 88% occurring only once. Sequences were derived from PBMCs, sampled at disease progression, from a patient treated with ibrutinib. These receptors were obtained from a human donor with chronic lymphocytic leukemia. Both conserved end residues are part of each CDR3. The D gene is left open where the match is weak. Size values are once, few and many counts, or a class for expanded clones, and some rows have none.

TRBD2,TRBJ2-1,15,-,TRBV7-2,TGTGCCAGCAGCTTTGGGACTAGCTTTTACAATGAGCAGTTCTTC,CASSFGTSFYNEQFF
-,TRBJ1-1,11,-,TRBV11-3,TGTGCCAGTCGACAGAACACAGAAGCTTTCTTT,CASRQNTEAFF
-,TRBJ2-1,14,-,TRBV6-6,TGTGCCAGCAGTTACACATCAAAGAACAATGAGCAGTTCTTC,CASSYTSKNNEQFF
-,TRBJ1-2,16,-,TRBV5-4,TGTGCCAGCAGTTTACAAGACTCGGGAGACGACTATGGCTACACCTTC,CASSLQDSGDDYGYTF
-,TRBJ2-1,13,once,TRBV9,TGTGCCAGCAGCGTAGCTGGAGGTAATGAGCAGTTCTTC,CASSVAGGNEQFF
-,TRBJ2-5,16,once,TRBV11-2,TGTGCCAGCAGCGCCGGGACGTCCGGACCCCAAGAGACCCAGTACTTC,CASSAGTSGPQETQYF
TRBD2,TRBJ2-7,15,-,TRBV4-3,TGCGCCAGCAGCTCACGACTAGCGGGGTCCTACGAGCAGTACTTC,CASSSRLAGSYEQYF
-,TRBJ1-1,17,-,TRBV7-9,TGTGCCAGCAGCCCAACGTTACAGTCACCCACGAACGCTGAAGCTTTCTTT,CASSPTLQSPTNAEAFF
TRBD2,TRBJ2-1,13,-,TRBV4-3,TGCGCCAGCAGTCACCGACTAGCTCCTGAGCAGTTCTTC,CASSHRLAPEQFF
-,TRBJ1-4,15,few,TRBV27,TGTGCCAGCCGGCGTGGAGCCGCAACTAATGAAAAACTGTTTTTT,CASRRGAATNEKLFF
-,TRBJ2-3,13,-,TRBV30,TGTGCCTGGAGTGTTGGCGGGCCAGATACGCAGTATTTT,CAWSVGGPDTQYF
-,TRBJ2-3,16,-,TRBV2,TGTGCCAGCAACTCCCCACTAGCAACTAGCACAGATACGCAGTATTTT,CASNSPLATSTDTQYF
TRBD2,TRBJ2-7,15,-,TRBV4-3,TGCGCCAGCAGCCAAGATATAGGGAGGGCCTACGAGCAGTACTTC,CASSQDIGRAYEQYF
-,TRBJ2-2,13,-,TRBV27,TGTGCCAGCAGTTTTGAGGGTTCCGGGGAGCTGTTTTTT,CASSFEGSGELFF
-,TRBJ2-3,12,-,TRBV27,TGTGCCAGCAGTTTCGGCCCAGATACGCAGTATTTT,CASSFGPDTQYF